Each of the 4 T cell receptor beta chains below was sequenced from the same sample in a study of T cells in Graves' hyperthyroidism and ophthalmopathy (dated by TCRdb to the late 2010s). The library was obtained by multiplex PCR. Sequencing was carried out with an Illumina HiSeq 2000. Amplification of TCR beta CDR3 regions was carried out from RNA transcripts. The first round of RT-PCR for the TCR CDR3 was performed with the HTBI primer set and the Qiagen OneStep RT-PCR kit. TCRdb reprocessing: public reads trimmed at Q25 with fastp, clones called with MiXCR, in-frame beta chains kept. Rows with one shared CDR3 protein collapse into an entry with the most common genes and DNA. The sample yields approximately 400,000 distinct CDR3 sequences; roughly 25% were counted once. The ten largest clones represent less than 85% of the sample. Sequencing was done on a sample of blood. Receptors originate from a man aged 50 to 59 with Graves' hyperthyroidism.

This clonotype was recorded a few times. The chain couples TRBV5-6 to TRBJ1-5; D remains ambiguous. Germline V gene sequence: CDR1 SGHDT, CDR2 YYEEEE. The CDR3 has 13 residues. V lost 7 bases and J 2 bases, leaving 10 bases between the germline ends. The CDR3 spells CASAPFGNQPQHF. In DNA, the CDR3 is TGTGCCAGCGCCCCGTTCGGCAATCAGCCCCAGCATTTT. The whole variable domain, filled in from reference TRBV5-6 and TRBJ1-5, reads DAGVTQSPTHLIKTRGQQVTLRCSPKSGHDTVSWYQQALGQGPQFIFQYYEEEERQRGNFPDRFSGHQFPNYSSELNVNALLLGDSALYLCASAPFGNQPQHFGDGTRLSIL.

The V gene is TRBV2, the J gene TRBJ2-7, with D tentatively TRBD2 (6 bases). The V end was cut by 8 bases, the J end by 2 bases, with 13 bases between. Germline CDR1 and CDR2: SNHLY and FYNNEI. The CDR3 has 13 amino acids. In DNA form, the CDR3 reads TGTGCCAGCGCCGGGCCGGGAGCCTACGAGCAGTACTTC. This encodes CASAGPGAYEQYF.

This clonotype was observed a few times. V and J are TRBV11-2 and TRBJ2-1; 8 bases are shared with TRBD2. The CDR3 contains 16 residues. The germline CDR1 and CDR2 sequences are SGHAT and FQNNGV. The V segment lost 1 base and the J segment 1 base; nucleotides outside the gene matches: 3. CDR3 in DNA: TGTGCCAGCAGCTTAGGGGGACTAGGGTCCTACAATGAGCAGTTCTTC. As protein: CASSLGGLGSYNEQFF. The entire variable domain, with the rest obtained from reference TRBV11-2 and TRBJ2-1, is as follows: EAGVAQSPRYKIIEKRQSVAFWCNPISGHATLYWYQQILGQGPKLLIQFQNNGVVDDSQLPKDRFSAERLKGVDSTLKIQPAKLEDSAVYLCASSLGGLGSYNEQFFGPGTRLTVL.

The chain couples TRBV5-1 to TRBJ2-5; 8 bases are a match to TRBD2. The CDR3 runs 15 residues. V lost 4 bases to trimming and J lost 5 bases; unmatched junction nucleotides: 10. The germline CDR1 and CDR2 sequences are SGHRS and YFSETQ. In nucleotides, the CDR3 is TGCGCCAGCAGCCTGGCCGGGACTAGTGTTGAGACCCAGTACTTC. Protein product: CASSLAGTSVETQYF. Drawing the rest from reference TRBV5-1 and TRBJ2-5, the complete variable domain is KAGVTQTPRYLIKTRGQQVTLSCSPISGHRSVSWYQQTPGQGLQFLFEYFSETQRNKGNFPGRFSGRQFSNSRSEMNVSTLELGDSALYLCASSLAGTSVETQYFGPGTRLLVL.